The 18 T cell receptor beta chains listed next were all sequenced from one sample in a study of T cells of healthy individuals. TCRdb reprocessed the 5' RACE reads via MiXCR and lists one record per CDR3 protein. Altogether 65,000 to 95,000 distinct CDR3 sequences are present, more than 5% being singletons, with the ten largest covering 6.5% to 8%. Source of these receptors: a female donor in good health.

At least ten counts were recorded for this clonotype. The V gene is TRBV7-2, the J gene TRBJ1-3, with D perhaps matching TRBD1 (6 bases). V dropped 8 bases and J dropped 0 bases, with 11 bases sitting between them. Germline V gene lookup returns CDR1 SGHTA and CDR2 FQGNSA. The CDR3 covers 14 residues. As DNA, the CDR3 is TGTGCCAGCGGGGGGCTCGTCTCTGGAAACACCATATATTTT. This translates into CASGGLVSGNTIYF.

This clonotype was counted at least ten times. The chain uses TRBV5-8 and TRBJ2-1, with 10 nucleotides matching TRBD2. The CDR3 runs 15 residues. J gave up 9 bases and V 1 base, and 7 bases lay outside the gene matches. The germline CDR1 and CDR2 sequences are SGHTS and YDEGEE. CDR3 in DNA: TGTGCCAGCAGCTTGACGATAGCGGGAGGTGGTGAGCAGTTCTTC. It translates to CASSLTIAGGGEQFF.

There are many counts of this clonotype. This sequence joins TRBV29-1 and TRBJ1-6; D is possibly TRBD1 (5 bases). Trimming shortened V by 3 bases and J by 9 bases, and 12 bases separated the two germline ends. The CDR3 is made up of 13 amino acids. From germline, CDR1 is SQVTM and CDR2 ANQGSEA. CDR3 DNA: TGCAGCGTTGAGGGGGGATATGGTTCACCCCTCCACTTT. Protein sequence: CSVEGGYGSPLHF.

The sample holds many counts of this clonotype. The chain links TRBV28 to TRBJ2-3; D possibly corresponds to TRBD1 (5 bases). V shed 7 bases and J shed 11 bases, with 16 bases lying between them. CDR3 length: 12 residues. The V gene's germline CDR1 is MDHEN and CDR2 SYDVKM. CDR3 nucleotide sequence: TGTGCCAGCACCACAATCCCCCAGGGGCAGTATTTT. It yields the protein CASTTIPQGQYF.

This clonotype was recorded at least ten times. The V and J genes are TRBV9 and TRBJ2-7; 12 positions agree with TRBD2. The CDR3 covers 17 residues. The germline V gene has CDR1 SGDLS and CDR2 YYNGEE. With V trimmed by 4 bases and J by 2 bases, 10 bases remained unmatched. The CDR3 nucleotides read TGTGCCAGCAGCCCCCGGGGACTAGCGGGTGCTGCCTACGAGCAGTACTTC. It yields the protein CASSPRGLAGAAYEQYF.

This clonotype has at least ten counts. This chain links TRBV11-2 with TRBJ2-3; 15 bases are shared with TRBD2. Trimming at V came to 4 bases and at J to 5 bases, leaving 7 bases not matched to a gene. The CDR3 loop spans 17 amino acids. Germline-derived CDR1 and CDR2 are SGHAT and FQNNGV. CDR3 in DNA: TGTGCCAGCAGCTCCGGGACTAGCGGGAGGATAGGAGATACGCAGTATTTT. Protein sequence: CASSSGTSGRIGDTQYF.

This clonotype has ten or more counts. The chain is built from TRBV28 and TRBJ2-5; TRBD2 matches at 9 bases. CDR1 and CDR2 from the germline V gene are MDHEN and SYDVKM. V trimming: 3 bases; J trimming: 5 bases; junction bases outside the gene matches: 4. This CDR3 contains 14 residues. CDR3 sequence: CASSLPSGTETQYF. In DNA form, the CDR3 reads TGTGCCAGCAGTTTGCCTAGCGGGACTGAGACCCAGTACTTC.

Many counts were recorded for this clonotype. CDR3 sequence reads: CSARAEGTGFF. The CDR3 nucleotides read TGCAGTGCTAGGGCAGAGGGAACGGGGTTCTTT. The chain couples TRBV20-1 to TRBJ1-1; no clear D gene. Between the trimmed V and J ends, which lost 3 bases and 14 bases, there was a span of 16 bases. Germline V CDR1 and CDR2: DFQATT, SNEGSKA (reference sequence). The length of the CDR3 is 11 residues.

This clonotype was seen at least ten times. The chain couples TRBV11-2 to TRBJ2-1; D may match TRBD1 or TRBD2 (5 bases each). The CDR3 runs to 17 residues. Trimming stripped 3 bases from V and 3 bases from J, with 18 bases between. Germline loops: CDR1 SGHAT, CDR2 FQNNGV. CDR3 bases: TGTGCCAGCAGCTTGTACCCGGGGCCCCCGGACTACAATGAGCAGTTCTTC. Amino acids: CASSLYPGPPDYNEQFF.

This sequence joins TRBV20-1 and TRBJ2-2, with D perhaps TRBD1 (5 bases). In germline, CDR1 is DFQATT, CDR2 SNEGSKA (reference sequence). The CDR3 extends over 13 amino acids. V dropped 5 bases and J dropped 3 bases, with 10 bases sitting between them. CDR3 bases: TGCAGTGCTTTCGACAGTTACACCGGGGAGCTGTTTTTT. The encoded protein is CSAFDSYTGELFF.

This clonotype was observed at least ten times. The chain uses TRBV20-1 and TRBJ2-3, with TRBD2 matching over 9 bases. Germline V gives CDR1 DFQATT, CDR2 SNEGSKA (reference sequence). This CDR3 spans 18 amino acids. V gave up 6 bases and J gave up 0 bases; unmatched junction bases: 16. The CDR3 sequence is CSASPRSGRPPSTDTQYF. The CDR3, as DNA: TGCAGTGCCTCCCCTCGAAGCGGGAGGCCTCCAAGCACAGATACGCAGTATTTT.

This clonotype was recorded at least ten times. The V gene is TRBV7-3, the J gene TRBJ2-1; possibly TRBD2 for D (5 bases). Germline values: CDR1 SGHTA, CDR2 FQGTGA. Trimming took 4 bases from V and 2 from J, leaving 15 bases between them. The CDR3 covers 16 residues. The CDR3 DNA is TGTGCCAGCAGCTCCCTCGGCGGGCGAGCCTACAATGAGCAGTTCTTC. Translation gives CASSSLGGRAYNEQFF. The full variable domain, completed using reference TRBV7-3 and TRBJ2-1, is GAGVSQTPSNKVTEKGKYVELRCDPISGHTALYWYRQSLGQGPEFLIYFQGTGAADDSGLPNDRFFAVRPEGSVSTLKIQRTERGDSAVYLCASSSLGGRAYNEQFFGPGTRLTVL.

This clonotype was counted a few times. V and J are TRBV7-9 and TRBJ1-2; 8 nucleotides align to TRBD1. V lost 4 bases to trimming and J lost 4 bases; unmatched junction nucleotides: 14. Germline lookup yields CDR1 SEHNR and CDR2 FQNEAQ (reference sequence). CDR3 length: 17 amino acids. This CDR3 reads CASSSAIRDRFPYGYTF. CDR3 sequence (DNA): TGTGCCAGCAGCTCAGCCATCCGGGACAGGTTTCCCTATGGCTACACCTTC.

This clonotype was picked up a small number of times. The V call is TRBV7-9, the J call TRBJ2-3, with 7 bases fitting TRBD2. Trimming removed 2 bases from V and 0 bases from J; junction bases left unmatched: 11. CDR1 is SEHNR and CDR2 is FQNEAQ in the germline V gene (reference sequence). The CDR3 has 18 amino acids. The CDR3 protein is CASSLLWASGSSTDTQYF. In DNA, the CDR3 is TGTGCCAGCAGCTTATTATGGGCTAGCGGTTCTAGCACAGATACGCAGTATTTT. The complete variable domain, with remaining parts taken from reference TRBV7-9 and TRBJ2-3, reads DTGVSQNPRHKITKRGQNVTFRCDPISEHNRLYWYRQTLGQGPEFLTYFQNEAQLEKSRLLSDRFSAERPKGSFSTLEIQRTEQGDSAMYLCASSLLWASGSSTDTQYFGPGTRLTVL.

The sample holds many counts of this clonotype. The chain is built from TRBV4-3 and TRBJ1-2, with D possibly TRBD1 on 5 matching bases. The V and J ends lost 0 bases and 5 bases respectively, with 19 bases between them. Per germline, CDR1 LGHNA and CDR2 YSLEER. This CDR3 comprises 17 residues. The CDR3 protein is CASSQDSAQGLFYGYTF. CDR3 nucleotides: TGCGCCAGCAGCCAAGATTCCGCGCAGGGCTTGTTTTATGGCTACACCTTC.

This clonotype was detected ten times or more. J is TRBJ2-1 and V is TRBV7-3; D remains unclear. CDR1 is SGHTA and CDR2 is FQGTGA in the germline V gene. V shed 4 bases and J shed 0 bases, with 10 bases lying between them. The CDR3 is 15 residues long. The CDR3 sequence is CASSYYRSSYNEQFF. In nucleotides, the CDR3 is TGTGCCAGCAGCTATTACCGGAGCTCCTACAATGAGCAGTTCTTC.

The chain recombines TRBV10-3 with TRBJ2-7; D may be TRBD1 or TRBD2 (5 bases each). V shed 3 bases and J shed 5 bases, with 20 bases lying between them. Germline V gene data show CDR1 as ENHRY and CDR2 as SYGVKD. The CDR3 contains 16 residues. The chain's CDR3 is CAISDSGTSTGHEQYF. The DNA for the CDR3 is TGTGCCATCAGTGACTCCGGGACCTCCACCGGACACGAGCAGTACTTC.

This clonotype has only a few counts. The chain carries TRBV12-3 or TRBV12-4 and TRBJ1-3; D remains ambiguous. The CDR3 spans 14 residues. V lost 5 bases to trimming and J lost 4 bases, with 12 bases between them. CDR3 sequence (DNA): TGTGCCAGCAGTCCCCCGGGAACCGGAAACACCATATATTTT. Amino acid sequence: CASSPPGTGNTIYF.